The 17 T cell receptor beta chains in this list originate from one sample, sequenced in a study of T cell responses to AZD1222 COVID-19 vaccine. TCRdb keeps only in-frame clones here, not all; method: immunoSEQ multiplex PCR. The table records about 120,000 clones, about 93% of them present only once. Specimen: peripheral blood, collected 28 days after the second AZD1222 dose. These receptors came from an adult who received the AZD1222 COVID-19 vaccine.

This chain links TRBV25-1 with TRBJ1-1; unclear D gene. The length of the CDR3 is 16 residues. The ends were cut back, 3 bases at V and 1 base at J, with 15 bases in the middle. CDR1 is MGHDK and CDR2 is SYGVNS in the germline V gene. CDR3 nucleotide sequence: TGTGCCAGCAGTGACCTAGAGGCTACACGGAACACTGAAGCTTTCTTT. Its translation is CASSDLEATRNTEAFF.

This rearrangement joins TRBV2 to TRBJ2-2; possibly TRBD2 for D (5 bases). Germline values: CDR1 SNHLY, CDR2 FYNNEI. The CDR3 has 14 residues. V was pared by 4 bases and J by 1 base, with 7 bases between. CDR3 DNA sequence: TGTGCCAGCAGTGTTGAGGGGAACACCGGGGAGCTGTTTTTT. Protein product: CASSVEGNTGELFF.

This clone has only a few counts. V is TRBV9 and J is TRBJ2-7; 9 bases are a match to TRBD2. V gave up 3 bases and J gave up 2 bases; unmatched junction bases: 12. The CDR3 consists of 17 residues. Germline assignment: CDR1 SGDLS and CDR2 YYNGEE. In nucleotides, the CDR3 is TGTGCCAGCAGCGGAGGCCCCTTGACTAGCGGACCCTACGAGCAGTACTTC. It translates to CASSGGPLTSGPYEQYF. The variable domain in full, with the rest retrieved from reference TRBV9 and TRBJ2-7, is DSGVTQTPKHLITATGQRVTLRCSPRSGDLSVYWYQQSLDQGLQFLIQYYNGEERAKGNILERFSAQQFPDLHSELNLSSLELGDSALYFCASSGGPLTSGPYEQYFGPGTRLTVT.

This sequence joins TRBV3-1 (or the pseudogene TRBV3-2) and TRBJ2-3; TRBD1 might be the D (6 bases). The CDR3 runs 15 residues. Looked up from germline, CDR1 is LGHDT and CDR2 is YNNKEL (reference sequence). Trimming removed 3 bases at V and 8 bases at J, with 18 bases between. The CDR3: CASSQGAIPLATQYF. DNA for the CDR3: TGTGCCAGCAGCCAGGGGGCGATTCCCTTGGCTACGCAGTATTTT.

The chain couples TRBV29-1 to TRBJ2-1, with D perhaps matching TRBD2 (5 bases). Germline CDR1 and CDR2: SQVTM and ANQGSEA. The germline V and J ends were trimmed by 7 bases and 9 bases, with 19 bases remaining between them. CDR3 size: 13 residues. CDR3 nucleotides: TGCAGCGCCCGAGCGGAGGAACACGGTGAGCAGTTCTTC. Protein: CSARAEEHGEQFF.

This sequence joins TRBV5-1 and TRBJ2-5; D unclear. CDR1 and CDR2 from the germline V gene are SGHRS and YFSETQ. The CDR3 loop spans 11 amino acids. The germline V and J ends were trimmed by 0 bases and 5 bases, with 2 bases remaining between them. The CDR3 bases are TGCGCCAGCAGCTTGGACGAGACCCAGTACTTC. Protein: CASSLDETQYF. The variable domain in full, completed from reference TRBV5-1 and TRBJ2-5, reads KAGVTQTPRYLIKTRGQQVTLSCSPISGHRSVSWYQQTPGQGLQFLFEYFSETQRNKGNFPGRFSGRQFSNSRSEMNVSTLELGDSALYLCASSLDETQYFGPGTRLLVL.

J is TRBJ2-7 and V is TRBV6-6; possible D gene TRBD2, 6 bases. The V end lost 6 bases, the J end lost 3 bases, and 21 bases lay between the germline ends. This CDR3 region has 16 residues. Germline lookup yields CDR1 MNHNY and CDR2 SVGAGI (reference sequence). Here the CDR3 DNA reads TGTGCCAGCAGCGGTTTTCGGCGGGACGGAATCTACGAGCAGTACTTC. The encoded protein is CASSGFRRDGIYEQYF.

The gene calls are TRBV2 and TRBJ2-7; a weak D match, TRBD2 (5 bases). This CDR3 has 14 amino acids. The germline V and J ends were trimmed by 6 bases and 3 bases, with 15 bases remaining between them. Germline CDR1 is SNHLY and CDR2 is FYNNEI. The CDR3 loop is CASRSSSLHYEQYF. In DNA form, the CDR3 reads TGTGCCAGCAGGTCTAGCAGCTTACACTACGAGCAGTACTTC.

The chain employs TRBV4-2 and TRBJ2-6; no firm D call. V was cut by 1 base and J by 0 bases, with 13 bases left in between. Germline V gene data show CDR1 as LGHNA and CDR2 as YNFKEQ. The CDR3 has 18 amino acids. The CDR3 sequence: CASSQGLLLDSGANVLTF. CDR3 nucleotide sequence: TGTGCCAGCAGCCAAGGCCTGCTGTTGGACTCTGGGGCCAACGTCCTGACTTTC.

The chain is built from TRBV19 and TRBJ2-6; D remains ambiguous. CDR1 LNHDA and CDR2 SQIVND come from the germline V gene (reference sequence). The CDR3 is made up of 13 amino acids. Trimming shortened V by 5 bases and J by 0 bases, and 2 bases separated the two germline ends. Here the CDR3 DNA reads TGTGCCAGTAGTCTCTCTGGGGCCAACGTCCTGACTTTC. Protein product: CASSLSGANVLTF.

CDR3 region: CASSQAEAFF. CDR3 coding DNA: TGTGCCAGCAGCCAAGCTGAAGCTTTCTTT. The V call is TRBV3-1 (or the pseudogene TRBV3-2), the J call TRBJ1-1; the D is unclear. In germline, CDR1 is LGHDT, CDR2 YNNKEL (reference sequence). There are 10 residues in the CDR3. Trimming cost V 1 base and J 6 bases, with 0 bases left between them.

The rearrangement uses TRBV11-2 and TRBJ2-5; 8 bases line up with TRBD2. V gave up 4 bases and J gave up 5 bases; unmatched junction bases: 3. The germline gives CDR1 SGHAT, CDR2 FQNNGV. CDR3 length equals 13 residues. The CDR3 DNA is TGTGCCAGCAGCTCATTAGCGGGGGAGACCCAGTACTTC. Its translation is CASSSLAGETQYF.

In nucleotides, the CDR3 is TGTGCCAGCAGCCCGGGGACTAGCGCTACAGATACGCAGTATTTT. This gives the protein CASSPGTSATDTQYF. The V and J genes are TRBV9 and TRBJ2-3; 10 bases line up with TRBD2. With V trimmed by 4 bases and J by 3 bases, 5 bases remained unmatched. The CDR3 totals 15 residues. CDR1 is SGDLS and CDR2 is YYNGEE in the germline V gene.

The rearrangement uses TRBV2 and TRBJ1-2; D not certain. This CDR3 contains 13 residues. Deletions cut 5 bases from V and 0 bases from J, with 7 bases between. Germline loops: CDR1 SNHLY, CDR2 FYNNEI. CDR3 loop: CASSLTSNYGYTF. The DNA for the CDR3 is TGTGCCAGCAGTTTGACTTCTAACTATGGCTACACCTTC.

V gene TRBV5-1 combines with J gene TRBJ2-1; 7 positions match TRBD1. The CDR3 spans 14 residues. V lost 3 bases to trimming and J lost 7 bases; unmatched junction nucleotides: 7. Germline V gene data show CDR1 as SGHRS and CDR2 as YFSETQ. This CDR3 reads CASSYIEQGNEQFF. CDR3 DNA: TGCGCCAGCAGCTATATAGAACAGGGGAATGAGCAGTTCTTC.

The CDR3, as DNA: TGTGCCAGCAGCCCTTCCCCGGCCTATGGCTACACCTTC. It codes for CASSPSPAYGYTF. V is TRBV7-9 and J is TRBJ1-2, with unresolved D. With 5 bases removed from V and 4 bases from J, the gap between germline ends came to 11 bases. Germline V CDR1 and CDR2: SEHNR, FQNEAQ (reference sequence). The CDR3 extends over 13 amino acids.

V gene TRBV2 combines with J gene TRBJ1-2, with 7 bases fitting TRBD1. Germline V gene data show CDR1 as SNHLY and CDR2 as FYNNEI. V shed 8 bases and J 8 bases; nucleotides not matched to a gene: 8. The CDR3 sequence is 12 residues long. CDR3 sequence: CASVTGAGGYTF. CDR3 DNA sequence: TGTGCCAGCGTTACAGGGGCTGGAGGCTACACCTTC.